These T cell receptor beta chains were read from a single sample in a study of blood T cells in healthy people across ages. TCRdb passed the 5' RACE reads through MiXCR, listing each CDR3 protein once. The repertoire has around 1,900,000 distinct CDR3 sequences, about 39% of them found once; the top ten carry around 23%. Specimen: blood. These receptors were collected from a human donor in good health. The CDR3 runs from the conserved cysteine through the conserved F or W. A D gene is named only where the DNA matches it firmly. Rows may omit the clone size; those that give it use once, few, many or a size class.

NA	TRBV28	TRBJ1-1	NA	TGTGCCAGCAGTTTCGAGACAGTCCGGCGAGCTTTCTTT	CASSFETVRRAFF
TRBD1	TRBV27	TRBJ1-1	NA	TGTGCCAGCAGTATCAGACAGGGAGGAACTGAAGCTTTCTTT	CASSIRQGGTEAFF
NA	TRBV18	TRBJ2-7	once	TGTGCCAGCTCAGGACGGGGTTCGGACCGCGAGCAGTACTTC	CASSGRGSDREQYF
TRBD2	TRBV5-1	TRBJ2-7	NA	TGCGCCAGCACCCGGGAGGGGACCTCTAGCGAGCAGTACTTC	CASTREGTSSEQYF
TRBD1	TRBV6-1	TRBJ2-7	NA	TGTGCCAGCAGTGAATGGATGACGGGACAGTCCTACGAGCAGTACTTC	CASSEWMTGQSYEQYF
TRBD1	TRBV9	TRBJ1-2	NA	TGTGCCAGCAGAGGGACAGCACGTTCTGGCTACACCTTC	CASRGTARSGYTF
NA	TRBV7-2	TRBJ2-1	NA	TGTGCCAGCAGCCGTGAATCTTACGAGCAGTTCTTC	CASSRESYEQFF
NA	TRBV4-1	TRBJ1-2	NA	TGCGCCAGCAGCCAAGGACTTCGAGAGCTCTATGGCTACACCTTC	CASSQGLRELYGYTF
NA	TRBV4-1	TRBJ2-4	few	TGCGCCAGCAGCCAAGAAGGGAAACTAGCCAAAAACATTCAGTACTTC	CASSQEGKLAKNIQYF
NA	TRBV7-9	TRBJ1-2	NA	TGTGCCAGCAACTTTTACCTCCTGGGACTTTACTATGGCTACACCTTC	CASNFYLLGLYYGYTF
TRBD2	TRBV4-3	TRBJ2-5	NA	TGCGCCAGCAGCCAAGATCAGGGGCTAGCGGGGGGATCACAAGAGACCCAGTACTTC	CASSQDQGLAGGSQETQYF
NA	TRBV24-1	TRBJ1-2	few	TGTGCCACCAGTGACTCATCGACGGTACCAGTTAACTATGGCTACACCTTC	CATSDSSTVPVNYGYTF